The following is a T cell receptor (beta chain) sequence with its context. The antigen is undetermined. TCRB transcripts that were expressed got sequenced, as all of the isolated RNA had been reverse transcribed. TCRdb keeps only in-frame clones here, not all; method: immunoSEQ multiplex PCR. The table shows a few hundred thousand clones, with around 13% occurring only once. These data come from a study of beta chain features in type 1 diabetes. Findings and limits, study-wide: Shorter TCRB CDR3s, moderately but significantly so, were found in Type 1 diabetes patients in all four CD4+ subsets. The analysis here could not establish whether HLA type shapes TCRB rearrangement. Equally in patients and controls, PCR might preferentially amplify shorter templates. Sequencing the cDNA could make cells with high TCR expression show up more than they should.

Germline CDR1 reads SGHTA; CDR2 reads FQGNSA. The CDR3 covers 14 residues. V lost 1 base and J lost 5; bases outside the gene matches: 3. This sequence was found in a woman aged 18-35 years with type 1 diabetes. The chain carries TRBV7-2 and TRBJ2-7; TRBD1 agrees at 9 bases. Sequencing was performed on naive CD4+ T cells from blood. The chain's CDR3 is CASSLVQGANEQYF. The DNA for the CDR3 is TGTGCCAGCAGCTTAGTACAGGGGGCGAACGAGCAGTACTTC.